A selection of T cell receptor beta chains follows, all from one sample in a study of cytomegalovirus exposure and HLA in healthy donors. Produced via immunoSEQ multiplex PCR; TCRdb's table is partial and in-frame only. The sample carries approximately 180,000 clones, about three quarters recorded once. The sample consisted of PBMCs. The receptors stem from a woman aged 40 to 50 in good health and CMV-seronegative. The CDR3 runs from the conserved cysteine through the conserved F or W. A D gene is named only where the DNA matches it firmly. Clone size is not always given. Where it is, it says once, few, many or a class for expanded clones.

d_gene	abundance	v_gene	j_gene	CDR3aa	CDR3nt
-	-	TRBV29-1	TRBJ2-1	CSVEGPLNNEQFF	TGCAGCGTTGAAGGCCCACTAAACAATGAGCAGTTCTTC
-	once	TRBV11-3	TRBJ1-3	CASSLGQFSGNTIYF	TGTGCCAGCAGCTTAGGACAGTTCTCTGGAAACACCATATATTTT
-	-	TRBV2	TRBJ2-2	CASFRSPNTGELFF	TGTGCCAGCTTCAGGTCACCGAACACCGGGGAGCTGTTTTTT
-	-	TRBV7-8	TRBJ1-1	CASSSGQGKAFF	TGTGCCAGCAGCTCCGGGCAGGGAAAAGCTTTCTTT
-	few	TRBV30	TRBJ1-2	CAWSVLGFGYGYTF	TGTGCCTGGAGTGTTCTAGGTTTTGGCTATGGCTACACCTTC
-	-	TRBV5-4	TRBJ2-7	CASSGRSFYEQYF	TGTGCCAGCAGCGGGAGGTCCTTCTACGAGCAGTACTTC
-	-	TRBV5-6	TRBJ1-2	CASSFTGRVYGYTF	TGTGCCAGCAGCTTTACAGGGAGGGTCTATGGCTACACCTTC
-	-	TRBV28	TRBJ2-1	CASSPRTGSVEQFF	TGTGCCAGCAGTCCCCGAACAGGATCAGTCGAGCAGTTCTTC
-	once	TRBV13	TRBJ1-1	CASSSLFLGGDTEAFF	TGTGCCAGCAGCTCACTCTTTTTGGGAGGAGACACTGAAGCTTTCTTT
-	-	TRBV9	TRBJ1-2	CASSVDAGNYGYTF	TGTGCCAGCAGCGTAGATGCAGGGAACTATGGCTACACCTTC
-	-	TRBV6-5	TRBJ1-2	CASRMEQEWSGYTF	TGTGCCAGCAGAATGGAACAGGAGTGGTCGGGCTACACCTTC
TRBD1	-	TRBV6-5	TRBJ2-7	CASSYHRDRVKGEQYF	TGTGCCAGCAGTTACCACCGGGACAGGGTTAAGGGCGAGCAGTACTTC
TRBD1	-	TRBV2	TRBJ1-4	CATADRGWEKLFF	TGTGCCACCGCGGACAGGGGTTGGGAAAAACTGTTTTTT
-	-	TRBV27	TRBJ1-1	CASSLEGGPNTEAFF	TGTGCCAGCAGTTTAGAAGGAGGGCCGAACACTGAAGCTTTCTTT
-	-	TRBV7-2	TRBJ1-2	CASSSKGGYGYTF	TGTGCCAGCAGCTCAAAGGGGGGGTATGGCTACACCTTC
-	-	TRBV7-2	TRBJ1-2	CASSPKSTRTANYGYTF	TGTGCCAGCAGCCCAAAATCGACACGAACTGCTAACTATGGCTACACCTTC
TRBD1	-	TRBV7-2	TRBJ2-2	CASSLMAGGAYRNTGELFF	TGTGCCAGCAGCTTAATGGCAGGGGGCGCTTATCGGAACACCGGGGAGCTGTTTTTT
TRBD1	-	TRBV7-2	TRBJ1-3	CASSPQRGLTGNTIYF	TGTGCCAGCAGCCCCCAGAGGGGGCTAACTGGAAACACCATATATTTT
-	-	TRBV11-2	TRBJ1-1	CASSPHTGRYPEAFF	TGTGCCAGCAGCCCACATACGGGGAGATATCCTGAAGCTTTCTTT
-	-	TRBV2	TRBJ1-6	CASMGRGGLNNSPLHF	TGTGCCAGCATGGGACGGGGAGGCCTCAATAATTCACCCCTCCACTTT
-	-	TRBV2	TRBJ1-4	CASSVQPNEKLFF	TGTGCCAGCAGTGTACAGCCGAATGAAAAACTGTTTTTT
TRBD1	-	TRBV19	TRBJ2-1	CASSITTQGLEQFF	TGTGCCAGTAGTATTACCACACAGGGGCTCGAGCAGTTCTTC
-	-	TRBV6-5	TRBJ1-2	CASNPGNRGYGYTF	TGTGCCAGCAACCCAGGGAATCGGGGGTATGGCTACACCTTC
-	-	TRBV27	TRBJ2-3	CASGLVTQYF	TGTGCCAGCGGGCTGGTTACGCAGTATTTT
-	-	TRBV6-1	TRBJ1-4	CASSHPGRDEKLFF	TGTGCCAGCAGCCATCCTGGGAGGGATGAAAAACTGTTTTTT
-	-	TRBV10-3	TRBJ2-1	CAISQGYQEFF	TGTGCCATCAGCCAGGGCTACCAGGAGTTCTTC
-	-	TRBV18	TRBJ2-1	CASSSDTYNEQFF	TGTGCCAGCTCCTCGGACACTTACAATGAGCAGTTCTTC
-	-	TRBV10-3	TRBJ1-5	CAISPDRGNQPQHF	TGTGCCATCAGCCCCGACAGAGGAAATCAGCCCCAGCATTTT
-	-	TRBV11-2	TRBJ1-1	CASSLDTSGEAFF	TGTGCCAGCAGCTTAGATACCTCTGGCGAAGCTTTCTTT
TRBD1	once	TRBV18	TRBJ1-1	CASSPRDRAEAFF	TGTGCCAGCTCACCACGGGACAGAGCCGAAGCTTTCTTT
-	-	TRBV4-1	TRBJ1-2	CASSPDTGQNYGYTF	TGCGCCAGCAGCCCCGACACCGGACAGAACTATGGCTACACCTTC
-	-	TRBV6-5	TRBJ2-7	CASSYSGLYLYEQYF	TGTGCCAGCAGTTACTCGGGACTTTACCTCTACGAGCAGTACTTC
-	-	TRBV4-2	TRBJ1-3	CASSQDRGVVANPLGNTIYF	TGTGCCAGCAGCCAAGACAGGGGAGTTGTCGCCAACCCTCTTGGAAACACCATATATTTT
-	-	TRBV5-4	TRBJ1-2	CASSSSDYGYTF	TGTGCCAGCAGCTCTTCGGACTATGGCTACACCTTC
-	-	TRBV6-6	TRBJ1-5	CASSYGANQPQHF	TGTGCCAGCAGTTACGGGGCGAATCAGCCCCAGCATTTT
-	-	TRBV30	TRBJ2-5	CAWSTRETQYF	TGTGCCTGGAGTACTCGAGAGACCCAGTACTTC
TRBD2	-	TRBV7-8	TRBJ2-7	CASSVGLAGGYEQYF	TGTGCCAGCAGCGTGGGACTAGCGGGAGGTTACGAGCAGTACTTC
-	-	TRBV10-3	TRBJ1-1	CAISDIFFLSGIFSSHTEAFF	TGTGCCATCAGTGATATTTTCTTTCTTTCGGGGATCTTTTCCTCTCACACTGAAGCTTTCTTT
TRBD1	-	TRBV5-1	TRBJ1-1	CASSLAGQGDTEAFF	TGCGCCAGCAGCTTGGCCGGGCAGGGGGATACTGAAGCTTTCTTT
-	-	TRBV7-8	TRBJ1-4	CASRNLGGNEKLFF	TGTGCCAGCAGGAATTTGGGGGGGAATGAAAAACTGTTTTTT
TRBD1	-	TRBV7-3	TRBJ1-4	CASSSLYRGGEKLFF	TGTGCCAGCAGCTCCTTATACAGGGGGGGAGAAAAACTGTTTTTT
-	-	TRBV4-3	TRBJ2-3	CASSQDRARGLGTDTQYF	TGCGCCAGCAGCCAAGATAGGGCCAGGGGTCTTGGCACAGATACGCAGTATTTT
TRBD1	-	TRBV6-6	TRBJ2-5	CASAKGGSQETQYF	TGTGCCAGTGCGAAAGGGGGCTCTCAAGAGACCCAGTACTTC
-	-	TRBV7-2	TRBJ1-1	CASSRDSNTEAFF	TGTGCCAGCAGCCGCGACAGCAACACTGAAGCTTTCTTT
-	-	TRBV7-2	TRBJ1-1	CASSLEGASTEAFF	TGTGCCAGCAGCTTAGAAGGGGCGAGCACTGAAGCTTTCTTT
-	-	TRBV6-1	TRBJ1-2	CASTLGANYGYTF	TGTGCCAGCACCCTCGGAGCTAACTATGGCTACACCTTC
TRBD2	-	TRBV6-1	TRBJ2-1	CASSEASGSYNEQFF	TGTGCCAGCAGTGAAGCTAGCGGGAGCTACAATGAGCAGTTCTTC
TRBD2	-	TRBV9	TRBJ2-3	CASSPPASGRRTDTQYF	TGTGCCAGCAGCCCCCCGGCTAGCGGGAGACGGACAGATACGCAGTATTTT
TRBD1	-	TRBV19	TRBJ2-6	CASQRGPGANVLTF	TGTGCCAGTCAGAGGGGGCCTGGGGCCAACGTCCTGACTTTC